The next 23 T cell receptor beta chains were all read from a single sample in a study of OX40 agonist ivuxolimab in advanced cancers. The protocol was immunoSEQ multiplex PCR, while the TCRdb copy is restricted to in-frame clones and leaves out a portion. Altogether 53,000 or so clones are present, approximately 80% being singletons, with the ten largest covering 2% to 2.5%. This specimen consisted of CD4+ or CD8+ T cells sorted from blood, obtained in a trial of the OX40 agonist ivuxolimab. These receptors were collected from an adult with an advanced solid tumor such as melanoma, head and neck, liver or kidney cancer.

This chain joins TRBV5-1 and TRBJ2-5; TRBD1 matches at 7 bases. The junction had 6 bases not matched to a gene; V was cut back by 2 bases and J by 5 bases. Looked up from germline, CDR1 is SGHRS and CDR2 is YFSETQ. This CDR3 is 14 amino acids long. The CDR3, as DNA: TGCGCCAGCAGCTTAGGGACAGCCGGGGAGACCCAGTACTTC. It yields the protein CASSLGTAGETQYF.

V and J are TRBV5-1 and TRBJ2-1, with TRBD2 matching over 9 bases. The trim removed 0 bases at V and 12 bases at J, leaving 10 bases unmatched. From germline, CDR1 is SGHRS and CDR2 YFSETQ. The CDR3 loop spans 15 amino acids. The CDR3 reads CASSLGAGGVSVQFF. Here the CDR3 DNA reads TGCGCCAGCAGCTTGGGAGCGGGGGGCGTTAGTGTGCAGTTCTTC.

The chain carries TRBV9 and TRBJ2-7; D possibly corresponds to TRBD1 (6 bases). The germline V and J ends were trimmed by 0 bases and 0 bases, with 10 bases remaining between them. There are 15 residues in the CDR3. The germline V gene encodes CDR1 SGDLS and CDR2 YYNGEE. CDR3 bases: TGTGCCAGCAGCGTAGGAGACAGGAGCTCCTACGAGCAGTACTTC. Protein: CASSVGDRSSYEQYF.

This chain uses TRBV19 with TRBJ1-6, with 9 bases matching TRBD1. Germline values: CDR1 LNHDA, CDR2 SQIVND (reference sequence). The CDR3 totals 14 residues. V was clipped by 4 bases and J by 9 bases; unmatched bases: 4. The CDR3 loop is CASSRQGDFSPLHF. CDR3 DNA sequence: TGTGCCAGTAGTAGACAGGGGGATTTTTCACCCCTCCACTTT.

The rearrangement joins TRBV5-5 to TRBJ2-7; TRBD2 matches at 8 bases. The CDR3 covers 15 residues. The J segment lost 2 bases and the V segment lost 4 bases, leaving 8 bases of the junction unmatched. Germline V gene data show CDR1 as SGHKS and CDR2 as YYEKEE (reference sequence). The CDR3, as DNA: TGTGCCAGCAGCACCACAGCGGGAGTCGCCTACGAGCAGTACTTC. This codes for CASSTTAGVAYEQYF.

This sequence joins TRBV2 and TRBJ1-5; 11 bases fit TRBD1. Trimming cost V 4 bases and J 2 bases; bases outside gene matches: 4. The CDR3 has 16 amino acids. Germline lookup yields CDR1 SNHLY and CDR2 FYNNEI. The CDR3 loop is CASSGTGGAGNQPQHF. The CDR3 DNA reads as TGTGCCAGCAGTGGGACAGGGGGCGCGGGCAATCAGCCCCAGCATTTT.

The chain combines TRBV7-3 with TRBJ2-3; 7 bases line up with TRBD2. The CDR3 is made up of 17 amino acids. From germline, CDR1 is SGHTA and CDR2 FQGTGA. J was trimmed by 1 base and V by 0 bases; bases with no gene match: 7. The DNA of the CDR3 is TGTGCCAGCAGCTTAACGGCGATCCTAGCGGGCACAGATACGCAGTATTTT. Its protein is CASSLTAILAGTDTQYF.

J is TRBJ2-3 and V is TRBV2, with TRBD1 as a possible D gene (5 bases). The CDR3 runs to 15 residues. The V end was cut by 4 bases, the J end by 1 base, with 12 bases between. CDR1 is SNHLY and CDR2 is FYNNEI in the germline V gene. CDR3 protein: CASSAGIGGTDTQYF. The DNA of the CDR3 is TGTGCCAGCAGTGCAGGGATCGGTGGCACAGATACGCAGTATTTT.

The gene calls are TRBV5-1 and TRBJ2-5, with 9 bases lining up with TRBD1. The trim removed 3 bases at V and 5 bases at J, leaving 8 bases unmatched. The CDR3 contains 15 residues. CDR1 is SGHRS, CDR2 YFSETQ, per germline. The CDR3 region has the DNA TGCGCCAGCAGCTGGGACAGGGCTGAGCGGGAGACCCAGTACTTC. It is translated as CASSWDRAERETQYF.

The rearrangement uses TRBV4-2 and TRBJ2-1; no firm D call. V shed 5 bases and J shed 0 bases, with 14 bases lying between them. The CDR3 is made up of 16 amino acids. CDR1 and CDR2 from the germline V gene are LGHNA and YNFKEQ. As DNA, the CDR3 is TGTGCCAGCAGCTTGGAAGTGGTGAGCTCCTACAATGAGCAGTTCTTC. Its protein product is CASSLEVVSSYNEQFF.

The chain has TRBV13 and TRBJ2-3; 11 bases align to TRBD2. The length of the CDR3 is 16 residues. V lost 4 bases and J lost 6; bases outside the gene matches: 9. Germline V CDR1 and CDR2: PRHDT, FYEKMQ (reference sequence). The CDR3: CASSSFLAGGADTQYF. CDR3 DNA: TGTGCCAGCAGCTCGTTTCTAGCGGGAGGAGCGGATACGCAGTATTTT.

The rearrangement joins TRBV6-5 to TRBJ1-2; D is unclear. The V gene's germline CDR1 is MNHEY and CDR2 SVGAGI. Trimming removed 8 bases at V and 4 bases at J, with 8 bases between. This CDR3 is 11 amino acids long. This CDR3 reads CASGLLYGYTF. For the CDR3, the DNA is TGTGCCAGCGGGCTGCTCTATGGCTACACCTTC.

The V call is TRBV28, the J call TRBJ2-7; 8 bases match TRBD1. The CDR3 covers 14 residues. Germline CDR1 MDHEN, CDR2 SYDVKM. The V gene end was trimmed by 7 bases and the J gene end by 4 bases; junction bases not matched to a gene: 9. In DNA, the CDR3 is TGTGCCAGCACAATGACAGGGGCCCTGTACGAGCAGTACTTC. Encoded protein: CASTMTGALYEQYF.

The chain is built from TRBV28 and TRBJ1-4, with TRBD1 as a possible D gene (6 bases). Trimming pared 5 bases from V and 5 bases from J, leaving 27 bases between. The germline V gene has CDR1 MDHEN and CDR2 SYDVKM. The CDR3 totals 19 residues. CDR3: CASSPRKMFGGPMNEKLFF. The CDR3 region has the DNA TGTGCCAGCAGTCCTAGGAAAATGTTCGGGGGGCCGATGAATGAAAAACTGTTTTTT.

This clone has more than one count but fewer than ten. The V and J genes are TRBV2 and TRBJ2-1, with D perhaps TRBD2 (5 bases). The CDR3 has 13 residues. Trimming pared 8 bases from V and 6 bases from J, leaving 14 bases between. Looked up from germline, CDR1 is SNHLY and CDR2 is FYNNEI. The CDR3 sequence is CASVLVEPNEQFF. As DNA, the CDR3 is TGTGCCAGCGTACTAGTTGAACCCAATGAGCAGTTCTTC.

The chain carries TRBV7-9 and TRBJ2-5, with D possibly called TRBD1 or TRBD2 (5 bases each). In germline, CDR1 is SEHNR, CDR2 FQNEAQ (reference sequence). The V end was cut by 4 bases, the J end by 2 bases, with 11 bases between. The CDR3 contains 14 residues. CDR3 nucleotide sequence: TGTGCCAGCAGCTACCGGGACGGACAAGAGACCCAGTACTTC. This sequence encodes CASSYRDGQETQYF. Complete variable domain (other parts from reference TRBV7-9 and TRBJ2-5): DTGVSQNPRHKITKRGQNVTFRCDPISEHNRLYWYRQTLGQGPEFLTYFQNEAQLEKSRLLSDRFSAERPKGSFSTLEIQRTEQGDSAMYLCASSYRDGQETQYFGPGTRLLVL.

The chain employs TRBV5-1 and TRBJ2-7, with D possibly being TRBD2 (6 bases). The CDR3 is 12 residues long. Trimming pared 1 base from V and 6 bases from J, leaving 8 bases between. Germline CDR1 SGHRS, CDR2 YFSETQ. The DNA for the CDR3 is TGCGCCAGCAGCTTGCGGGGAGGCGAGCAGTACTTC. Translating it yields CASSLRGGEQYF.

V gene TRBV10-2 combines with J gene TRBJ2-1; TRBD2 aligns across 11 bases. CDR1 is WSHSY, CDR2 SAAADI, per germline. This CDR3 is 17 amino acids long. J lost 8 bases, V lost 0 bases, and 9 bases had no gene match. The CDR3 protein is CASSESMLAGGWDEQFF. The CDR3 DNA is TGCGCCAGCAGTGAGTCGATGTTAGCGGGAGGGTGGGATGAGCAGTTCTTC.

This chain's CDR3 is CATRPGTGTYGYTF. The CDR3 DNA is TGTGCCACCAGGCCCGGGACAGGGACCTATGGCTACACCTTC. This chain uses TRBV15 with TRBJ1-2; 9 nucleotides match TRBD1. The CDR3 totals 14 residues. From germline, CDR1 is LNHNV and CDR2 YYDKDF (reference sequence). The junction had 6 bases not matched to a gene; V was cut back by 6 bases and J by 4 bases.

V is TRBV6-5 and J is TRBJ1-3, with D hard to call. The CDR3 totals 15 residues. The V end lost 0 bases, the J end lost 2 bases, and 8 bases lay between the germline ends. From germline, CDR1 is MNHEY and CDR2 SVGAGI. In DNA form, the CDR3 reads TGTGCCAGCAGTTACTCGATAGGAGCTGGAAACACCATATATTTT. It encodes CASSYSIGAGNTIYF.

This clone was counted a single time. V is TRBV7-8 and J is TRBJ2-7; D unclear. CDR1 and CDR2 from the germline V gene are SGHVS and FQNEAQ. The CDR3 runs to 12 residues. V dropped 5 bases and J dropped 6 bases, with 11 bases sitting between them. The DNA for the CDR3 is TGTGCCAGCAGCCACGTTAGTCTCGAGCAGTACTTC. Residues: CASSHVSLEQYF.

The chain combines TRBV6-4 with TRBJ2-3; no firm D call. The CDR3 consists of 14 residues. Germline CDR1 MRHNA, CDR2 SNTAGT. V was shortened by 10 bases and J by 1 base, with 15 bases between the two germline ends. This CDR3 is CATSVWAGTDTQYF. In DNA, the CDR3 is TGTGCCACCTCAGTGTGGGCCGGCACAGATACGCAGTATTTT.

The J gene is TRBJ2-1, the V gene TRBV7-9; 11 nucleotides line up with TRBD2. The V gene's germline CDR1 is SEHNR and CDR2 FQNEAQ (reference sequence). Trimming cost V 2 bases and J 9 bases; bases outside gene matches: 0. The CDR3 is made up of 13 amino acids. CDR3 bases: TGTGCCAGCAGCTTACTAGCGGGAGGTGAGCAGTTCTTC. This codes for CASSLLAGGEQFF.